This T cell receptor (beta chain) emerged from a study of preoperative IRX-2 immunotherapy in early breast cancer. This CDR3 has 15 amino acids. As to treatment: preoperative locoregional IRX-2 cytokine immunotherapy. The table came from immunoSEQ multiplex PCR; TCRdb's copy has only in-frame clones and leaves some out. The sample contains about 23,000 clones, 85% to 90% of which appear only once. The sequencing used tumor tissue, collected after IRX-2 immunotherapy. The origin of this receptor is a human donor with breast cancer. The chain couples TRBV21-1 to TRBJ2-7; the table's D call, TRBD2, has no DNA check behind it. TRBV21-1 is a pseudogene segment. The chain's CDR3 is CASIKLEGAGYEQYF. The DNA for the CDR3 is TGTGCCAGCATCAAACTAGAGGGAGCGGGCTACGAGCAGTACTTC.